This TCR beta chain was recovered during a study of shared clonotypes between healthy human individuals. Overall study results and limits: Genetic and exposure-history diversity was limited by the small donor number.

From CD4+ cells came CD45RA+ naive and CD45RA-negative memory subsets. As regards this clone: The antigen is unknown.

Measured with immunoSEQ multiplex PCR; TCRdb has only the in-frame clones, and not every one. The table lists roughly 2.6 million clones, around 90% of them singletons. The receptor's source is a man aged 18 to 29 in good health. Sequenced material: naive CD4+ T cells sorted from blood. The subset is: CD45RA+ positively selected.

The CDR3 DNA reads as TGTGCCAGCAGCTTAGACAAAGCAACTAATGAAAAACTGTTTTTT. Translation: CASSLDKATNEKLFF. The chain joins TRBV7-2 to TRBJ1-4; no reliable D call. V lost 1 base, J lost 0 bases, and 6 bases lay in between. The CDR3 is made up of 15 amino acids. CDR1 is SGHTA and CDR2 is FQGNSA in the germline V gene.